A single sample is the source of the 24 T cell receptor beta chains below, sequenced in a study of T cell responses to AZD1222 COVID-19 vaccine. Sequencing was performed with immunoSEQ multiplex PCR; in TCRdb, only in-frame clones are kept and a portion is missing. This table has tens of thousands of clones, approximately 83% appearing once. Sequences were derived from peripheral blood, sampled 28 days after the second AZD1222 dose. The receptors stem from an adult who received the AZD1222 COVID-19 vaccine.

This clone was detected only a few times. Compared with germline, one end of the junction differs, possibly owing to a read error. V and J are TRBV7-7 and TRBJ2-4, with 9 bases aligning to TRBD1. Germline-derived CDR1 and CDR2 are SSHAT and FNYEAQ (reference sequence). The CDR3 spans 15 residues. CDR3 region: CASSVKDRGRDIQYF. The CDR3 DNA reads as TGTGCTAGCAGCGTTAAGGACAGGGGTAGAGACATTCAGTACTTC.

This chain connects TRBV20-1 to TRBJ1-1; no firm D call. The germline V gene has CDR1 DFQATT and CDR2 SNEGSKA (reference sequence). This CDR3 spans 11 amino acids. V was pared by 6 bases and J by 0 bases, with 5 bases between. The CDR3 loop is CSAYMNTEAFF. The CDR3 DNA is TGCAGTGCATACATGAACACTGAAGCTTTCTTT.

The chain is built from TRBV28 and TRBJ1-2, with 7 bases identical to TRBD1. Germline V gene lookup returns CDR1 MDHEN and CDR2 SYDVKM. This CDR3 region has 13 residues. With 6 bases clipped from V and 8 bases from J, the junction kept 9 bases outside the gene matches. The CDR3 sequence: CASSQGGGQGYTF. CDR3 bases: TGTGCCAGCAGCCAGGGAGGGGGCCAAGGCTACACCTTC.

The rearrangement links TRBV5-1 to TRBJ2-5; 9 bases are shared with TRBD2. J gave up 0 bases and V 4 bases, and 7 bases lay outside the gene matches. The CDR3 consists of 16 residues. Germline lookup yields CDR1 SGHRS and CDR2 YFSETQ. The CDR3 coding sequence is TGCGCCAGCAGCCCTGCGGCTAGCGGGGACCAAGAGACCCAGTACTTC. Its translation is CASSPAASGDQETQYF.

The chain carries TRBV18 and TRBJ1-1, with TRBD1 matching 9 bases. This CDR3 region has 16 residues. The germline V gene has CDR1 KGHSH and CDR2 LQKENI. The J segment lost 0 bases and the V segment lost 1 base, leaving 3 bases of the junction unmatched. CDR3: CASSPRTGAMNTEAFF. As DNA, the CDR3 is TGTGCCAGCTCACCACGGACAGGGGCTATGAACACTGAAGCTTTCTTT.

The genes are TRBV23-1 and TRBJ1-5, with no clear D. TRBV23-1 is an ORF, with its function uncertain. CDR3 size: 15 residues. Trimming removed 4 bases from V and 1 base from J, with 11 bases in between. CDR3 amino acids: CASSPTPRSNQPQHF. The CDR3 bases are TGCGCCAGCAGTCCTACCCCCCGGAGCAATCAGCCCCAGCATTTT.

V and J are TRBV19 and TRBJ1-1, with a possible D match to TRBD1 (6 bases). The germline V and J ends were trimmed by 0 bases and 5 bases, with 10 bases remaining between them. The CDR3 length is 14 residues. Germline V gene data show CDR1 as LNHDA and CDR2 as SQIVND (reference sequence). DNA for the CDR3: TGTGCCAGTAGTATAGATCTCAGGGGAACTGAAGCTTTCTTT. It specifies CASSIDLRGTEAFF.

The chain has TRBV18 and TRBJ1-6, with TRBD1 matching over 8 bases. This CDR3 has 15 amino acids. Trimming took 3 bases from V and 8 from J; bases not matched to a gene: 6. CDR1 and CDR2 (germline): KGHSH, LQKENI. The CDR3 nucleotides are TGTGCCAGCTCACCGTCGACAGGGGCAGATTCACCCCTCCACTTT. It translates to CASSPSTGADSPLHF.

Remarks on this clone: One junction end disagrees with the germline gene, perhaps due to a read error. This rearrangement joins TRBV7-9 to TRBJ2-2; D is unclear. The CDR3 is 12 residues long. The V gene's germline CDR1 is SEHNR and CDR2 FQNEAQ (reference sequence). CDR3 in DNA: TGTGCCAGCAGCTTATCCCCCGGTGAGCTGTTTTTT. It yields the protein CASSLSPGELFF.

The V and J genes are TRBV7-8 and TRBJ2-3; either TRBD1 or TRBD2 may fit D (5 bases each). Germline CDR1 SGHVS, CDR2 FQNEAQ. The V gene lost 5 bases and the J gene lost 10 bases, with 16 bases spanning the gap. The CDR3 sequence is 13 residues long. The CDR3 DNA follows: TGTGCCAGCAGCAGGGGCAGCGCCGGGGCGCAGTATTTT. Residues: CASSRGSAGAQYF.

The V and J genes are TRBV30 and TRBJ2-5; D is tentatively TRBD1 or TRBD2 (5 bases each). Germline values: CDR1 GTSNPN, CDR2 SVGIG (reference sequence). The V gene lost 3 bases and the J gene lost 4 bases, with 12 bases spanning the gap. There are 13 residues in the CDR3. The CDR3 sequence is CAWSRDLGETQYF. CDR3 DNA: TGTGCCTGGAGCAGGGACCTGGGAGAGACCCAGTACTTC. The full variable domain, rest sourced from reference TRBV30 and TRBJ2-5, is SQTIHQWPATLVQPVGSPLSLECTVEGTSNPNLYWYRQAAGRGLQLLFYSVGIGQISSEVPQNLSASRPQDRQFILSSKKLLLSDSGFYLCAWSRDLGETQYFGPGTRLLVL.

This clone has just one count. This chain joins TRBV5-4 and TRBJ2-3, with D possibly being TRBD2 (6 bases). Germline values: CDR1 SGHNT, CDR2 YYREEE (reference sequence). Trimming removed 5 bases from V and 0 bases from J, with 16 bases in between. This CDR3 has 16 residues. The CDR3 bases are TGTGCCAGCAGTCCCTGGGGGGTGGCAAGCACAGATACGCAGTATTTT. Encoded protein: CASSPWGVASTDTQYF.

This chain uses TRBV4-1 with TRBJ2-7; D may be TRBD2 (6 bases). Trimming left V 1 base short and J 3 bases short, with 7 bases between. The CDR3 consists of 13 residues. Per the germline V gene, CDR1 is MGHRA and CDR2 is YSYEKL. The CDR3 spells CASSQGGDYEQYF. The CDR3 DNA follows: TGCGCCAGCAGCCAAGGGGGGGACTACGAGCAGTACTTC.

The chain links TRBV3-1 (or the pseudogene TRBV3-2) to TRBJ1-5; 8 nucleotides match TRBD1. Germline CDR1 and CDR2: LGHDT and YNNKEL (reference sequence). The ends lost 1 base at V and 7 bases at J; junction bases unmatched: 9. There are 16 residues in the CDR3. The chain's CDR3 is CASSQGRSRGQQPQHF. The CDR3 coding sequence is TGTGCCAGCAGCCAAGGGAGGTCCAGGGGGCAGCAGCCCCAGCATTTT.

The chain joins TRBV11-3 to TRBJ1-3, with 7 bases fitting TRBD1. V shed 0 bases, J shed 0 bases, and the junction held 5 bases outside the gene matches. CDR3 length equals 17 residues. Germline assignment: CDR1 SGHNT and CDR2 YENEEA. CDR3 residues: CASSLDSGDSSGNTIYF. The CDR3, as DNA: TGTGCCAGCAGCTTAGATTCAGGGGACAGCTCTGGAAACACCATATATTTT.

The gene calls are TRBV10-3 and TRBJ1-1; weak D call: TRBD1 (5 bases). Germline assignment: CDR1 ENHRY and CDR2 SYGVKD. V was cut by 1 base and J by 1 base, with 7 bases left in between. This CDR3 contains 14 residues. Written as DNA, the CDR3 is TGTGCCATCAGTGAGTGGGACGGGAACACTGAAGCTTTCTTT. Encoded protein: CAISEWDGNTEAFF.

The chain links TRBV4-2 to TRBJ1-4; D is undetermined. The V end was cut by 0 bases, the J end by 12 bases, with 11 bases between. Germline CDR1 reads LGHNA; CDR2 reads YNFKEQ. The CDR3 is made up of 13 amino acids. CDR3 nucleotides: TGTGCCAGCAGCCAAGATATAGGGCTGGAACTGTTTTTT. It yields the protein CASSQDIGLELFF.

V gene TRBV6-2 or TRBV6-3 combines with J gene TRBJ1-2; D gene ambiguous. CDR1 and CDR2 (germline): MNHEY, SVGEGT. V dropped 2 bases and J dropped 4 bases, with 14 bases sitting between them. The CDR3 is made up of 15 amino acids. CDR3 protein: CASSYGRSGLYGYTF. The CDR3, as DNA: TGTGCCAGCAGTTACGGCCGGTCCGGGCTCTATGGCTACACCTTC.

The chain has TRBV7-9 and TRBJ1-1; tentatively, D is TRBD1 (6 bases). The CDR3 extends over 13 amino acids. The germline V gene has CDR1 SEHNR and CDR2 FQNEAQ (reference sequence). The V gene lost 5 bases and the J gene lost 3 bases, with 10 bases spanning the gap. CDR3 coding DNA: TGTGCCAGCAGCGCCGACAGGTACACTGAAGCTTTCTTT. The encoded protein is CASSADRYTEAFF.

CDR3 sequence: CASSQEGSEAFF. For the CDR3, the DNA is TGCGCCAGCAGCCAAGAGGGGTCTGAAGCTTTCTTT. The rearrangement joins TRBV4-3 to TRBJ1-1; D unresolved. From germline, CDR1 is LGHNA and CDR2 YSLEER. The V and J ends lost 0 bases and 6 bases respectively, with 5 bases between them. The CDR3 consists of 12 residues.

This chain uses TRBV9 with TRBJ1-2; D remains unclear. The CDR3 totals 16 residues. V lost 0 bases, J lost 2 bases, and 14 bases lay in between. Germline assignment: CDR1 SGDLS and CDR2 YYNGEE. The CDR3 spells CASSVALTRPNYGYTF. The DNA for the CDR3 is TGTGCCAGCAGCGTAGCTCTGACACGGCCCAACTATGGCTACACCTTC.

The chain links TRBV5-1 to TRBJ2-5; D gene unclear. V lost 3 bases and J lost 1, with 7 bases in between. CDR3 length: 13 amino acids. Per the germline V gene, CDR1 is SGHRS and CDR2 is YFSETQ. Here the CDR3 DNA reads TGCGCCAGCAGCTGGGAAGGCCAAGAGACCCAGTACTTC. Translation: CASSWEGQETQYF.

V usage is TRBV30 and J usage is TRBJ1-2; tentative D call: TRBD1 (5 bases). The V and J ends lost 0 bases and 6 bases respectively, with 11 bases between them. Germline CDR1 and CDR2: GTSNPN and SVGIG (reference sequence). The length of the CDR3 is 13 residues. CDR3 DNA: TGTGCCTGGAGTGTTGAGGGACGGGATGGCTACACCTTC. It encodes CAWSVEGRDGYTF.

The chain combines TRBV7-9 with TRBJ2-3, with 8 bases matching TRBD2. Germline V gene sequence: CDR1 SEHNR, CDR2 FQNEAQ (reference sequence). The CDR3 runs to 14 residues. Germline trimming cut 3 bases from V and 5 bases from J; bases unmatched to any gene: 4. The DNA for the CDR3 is TGTGCCAGCAGCTTCGGGGGGGCGAGAGATACGCAGTATTTT. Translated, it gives CASSFGGARDTQYF.